This TCR beta chain emerged from a study of T cells in Graves' hyperthyroidism and ophthalmopathy. Whole-study results and caveats: Expanded thyroid clonotypes (above 0.001) were mostly also found in blood.

This clonotype was seen at least ten times. Antigen unknown. Pregnant or lactating patients were excluded, as were those with uncontrolled infection or other autoimmune disease. Diagnosis relied on clinical symptoms, serum thyroxine and TRAb, thyroid ultrasound and orbital computed tomography. From RNA transcripts, TCR beta CDR3 regions were amplified. With the HTBI primer set, the TCR CDR3 went through a first round of RT-PCR. TCRdb reprocessed the multiplex PCR reads with MiXCR, giving one entry per CDR3 protein. The table has 300,000 to 450,000 distinct CDR3 sequences, roughly 18% seen once. V was clipped by 3 bases and J by 4 bases, with 12 bases between them. CDR3 size: 14 residues.

The sequencing input was blood. The gene calls are TRBV12-3 or TRBV12-4 and TRBJ1-1; D is unclear. The sequence was obtained from a man aged 18 to 29 with Graves' ophthalmopathy. This CDR3 reads CASSLEGTGTEAFF. CDR3 DNA sequence: TGTGCCAGCAGTTTGGAGGGAACGGGCACTGAAGCTTTCTTT.